These T cell receptor beta chains were read from a single sample in a study of graft-versus-host responses after intestinal transplantation. Their specific antigens are unknown. TCRdb's table, derived via immunoSEQ multiplex PCR, lists solely in-frame clones and lacks some. Of roughly 92,000 clones detected, about 85% appear once; the ten largest clones hold around 0.3%. Specimen: unstimulated CD4+ T cells sorted from spleen or lymph node cells, collected before transplant. The receptors derive from a human donor who was the organ donor for an intestinal transplant. Both conserved end residues are part of each CDR3. The D gene is left open where the match is weak. Clone size is given for some rows only: seen once, a few or many times, or a class if the clone is expanded.

TRBV30	TRBJ2-2	NA	NA	CAWSAGIETGELFF	TGTGCCTGGAGTGCAGGAATCGAAACCGGGGAGCTGTTTTTT
TRBV5-1	TRBJ1-2	TRBD1	NA	CASSWGTESSYGYTF	TGCGCCAGCAGCTGGGGGACAGAAAGCAGCTATGGCTACACCTTC
TRBV9	TRBJ2-1	TRBD2	NA	CASSVFSRGGPYNEQFF	TGTGCCAGCAGCGTTTTTTCGCGGGGGGGCCCCTACAATGAGCAGTTCTTC
TRBV2	TRBJ2-3	NA	NA	CASASRRGTQYF	TGTGCCAGCGCGTCGCGAAGAGGTACGCAGTATTTT
TRBV5-6	TRBJ2-7	NA	few	CASSLNREGEQYF	TGTGCCAGCAGCTTGAACAGGGAGGGCGAGCAGTACTTC
TRBV5-6	TRBJ1-2	NA	few	CASSFRQDVYGYTF	TGTGCCAGCAGCTTTAGACAGGATGTCTATGGCTACACCTTC
TRBV2	TRBJ2-3	NA	once	CASSEAGSTTTDTQYF	TGTGCCAGCAGTGAAGCAGGATCGACTACCACAGATACGCAGTATTTT
TRBV28	TRBJ2-5	NA	NA	CASTPDGYRAQYF	TGTGCCAGCACCCCGGACGGGTACAGGGCCCAGTACTTC
TRBV4-3	TRBJ2-1	TRBD2	NA	CASSQRGLAGALNNEQFF	TGCGCCAGCAGCCAACGGGGACTAGCGGGTGCTCTCAACAATGAGCAGTTCTTC
TRBV10-3	TRBJ1-1	NA	NA	CAISESVLGRTTEAFF	TGTGCCATCAGTGAGTCGGTTCTCGGGAGGACGACTGAAGCTTTCTTT
TRBV2	TRBJ1-5	NA	NA	CASSDRSLNQPQHF	TGTGCCAGCAGCGACAGGTCCCTCAATCAGCCCCAGCATTTT
TRBV11-1	TRBJ1-2	NA	NA	CASSQGLMGYGYTF	TGTGCCAGCAGCCAGGGGCTTATGGGCTATGGCTACACCTTC
TRBV7-9	TRBJ2-7	NA	NA	CASTLGGSYEQYF	TGTGCCAGCACCCTCGGAGGATCCTACGAGCAGTACTTC
TRBV28	TRBJ1-3	NA	NA	CASSFFGPRNTIYF	TGTGCCAGCAGTTTCTTCGGTCCTAGAAACACCATATATTTT
TRBV5-1	TRBJ2-3	NA	NA	CASSRSGVVADTQYF	TGCGCCAGCTCGAGGTCAGGGGTTGTGGCAGATACGCAGTATTTT
TRBV2	TRBJ2-3	TRBD2	NA	CASSVIGGETDTQYF	TGTGCCAGCAGTGTAATCGGGGGGGAAACAGATACGCAGTATTTT
TRBV10-3	TRBJ2-3	NA	NA	CATSVGGRADTQYF	TGTGCCACCAGTGTGGGGGGTCGCGCAGATACGCAGTATTTT
TRBV28	TRBJ1-2	TRBD1	NA	CASSLWRGPYGYTF	TGTGCCAGCAGTTTATGGAGGGGGCCATATGGCTACACCTTC
TRBV11-3	TRBJ1-2	NA	NA	CASSLHPGGAYGYTF	TGTGCCAGCAGCCTTCATCCGGGGGGGGCTTATGGCTACACCTTC
TRBV4-1	TRBJ2-2	TRBD2	few	CASRPGGAETGELFF	TGCGCCAGCAGACCCGGGGGGGCGGAAACCGGGGAGCTGTTTTTT
TRBV7-6	TRBJ2-2	NA	NA	CASSPRGIGNTGELFF	TGTGCCAGCAGCCCCAGGGGCATAGGGAACACCGGGGAGCTGTTTTTT
TRBV7-9	TRBJ2-1	NA	few	CASTPGSSYNEQFF	TGTGCCAGCACCCCCGGGAGCTCCTACAATGAGCAGTTCTTC
TRBV9	TRBJ2-7	NA	NA	CASSKDRPPAYEQYF	TGTGCCAGCAGCAAAGACAGGCCGCCGGCCTACGAGCAGTACTTC
TRBV12-5	TRBJ1-3	NA	NA	CASGGQSGNTIYF	TGTGCTAGTGGCGGACAGAGTGGAAACACCATATATTTT
TRBV11-1	TRBJ2-3	NA	once	CASSAGAFTDTQYF	TGTGCCAGCAGCGCGGGGGCCTTCACAGATACGCAGTATTTT
TRBV29-1	TRBJ2-3	TRBD2	few	CSVAGGGAGGPDTQYF	TGCAGCGTTGCGGGGGGTGGGGCGGGAGGTCCAGATACGCAGTATTTT
TRBV2	TRBJ1-5	NA	once	CASSATGGHQPQHF	TGTGCCAGCAGTGCGACAGGTGGTCATCAGCCCCAGCATTTT
TRBV7-9	TRBJ2-3	NA	NA	CASSSGGEGTDTQYF	TGTGCCAGCAGCTCCGGGGGAGAAGGCACAGATACGCAGTATTTT
TRBV10-3	TRBJ1-4	NA	NA	CASTGSFNEKLFF	TGTGCCTCGACGGGGAGTTTTAATGAAAAACTGTTTTTT
TRBV19	TRBJ2-1	NA	NA	CASSIGIAVQFF	TGTGCCAGTAGTATCGGGATAGCGGTGCAGTTCTTC
TRBV10-2	TRBJ1-1	NA	NA	CASSESVYRLNTEAFF	TGCGCCAGCAGTGAGTCAGTGTACCGCCTAAACACTGAAGCTTTCTTT
TRBV18	TRBJ2-7	TRBD1	NA	CASSPGTGGYEQYF	TGTGCCAGCTCTCCCGGGACAGGGGGCTACGAGCAGTACTTC
TRBV11-2	TRBJ2-1	TRBD1	NA	CASSSLSGTGYYNEQFF	TGTGCCAGCAGCTCCTTGTCCGGGACAGGGTACTACAATGAGCAGTTCTTC
TRBV7-3	TRBJ2-7	TRBD1	NA	CASSRDRATYEQYF	TGTGCCAGCAGCCGGGACAGGGCCACCTACGAGCAGTACTTC
TRBV5-6	TRBJ2-3	NA	NA	CACGVADTQYF	TGTGCCTGCGGGGTGGCAGATACGCAGTATTTT